A single sample gave rise to the 28 T cell receptor beta chains below, sequenced in a study of blood T cell repertoires in COVID-19. Here immunoSEQ multiplex PCR was the method, and the copy in TCRdb shows in-frame clones only, minus some. The sample consists of some 170,000 clones, 82% of them appearing once. Sequencing was carried out using peripheral blood. The receptors shown here come from a woman between 70 and 85 years old with acute or convalescent COVID-19.

The chain combines TRBV5-5 with TRBJ1-5, with 7 bases aligning to TRBD1. Trimming at V came to 4 bases and at J to 2 bases, leaving 12 bases not matched to a gene. Per germline, CDR1 SGHKS and CDR2 YYEKEE (reference sequence). The CDR3 runs 17 residues. CDR3 amino acids: CASSQGPRGQGNQPQHF. The CDR3 DNA reads as TGTGCCAGCAGCCAAGGACCCCGCGGACAGGGCAATCAGCCCCAGCATTTT.

The chain couples TRBV19 to TRBJ1-2; no firm D call. CDR3 length: 17 amino acids. V lost 5 bases and J 6 bases, leaving 25 bases between the germline ends. Germline values: CDR1 LNHDA, CDR2 SQIVND (reference sequence). In DNA form, the CDR3 reads TGTGCCAGTAGTCCCAAGGGAGGGCAGACCTATGGGCATGGCTACACCTTC. Its protein product is CASSPKGGQTYGHGYTF. Full variable domain (outside the CDR3, taken from reference TRBV19 and TRBJ1-2): DGGITQSPKYLFRKEGQNVTLSCEQNLNHDAMYWYRQDPGQGLRLIYYSQIVNDFQKGDIAEGYSVSREKKESFPLTVTSAQKNPTAFYLCASSPKGGQTYGHGYTFGSGTRLTVV.

This chain uses TRBV27 with TRBJ1-1; the D gene is possibly TRBD1 (6 bases). V was trimmed by 0 bases and J by 8 bases, leaving 10 bases between them. Germline CDR1 and CDR2: MNHEY and SMNVEV (reference sequence). The CDR3 totals 13 residues. The CDR3 nucleotides are TGTGCCAGCAGTTTATCGACAGGCAGAGAAGCTTTCTTT. It specifies CASSLSTGREAFF.

The chain couples TRBV27 to TRBJ1-2, with 8 positions matching TRBD1. This CDR3 spans 15 amino acids. From germline, CDR1 is MNHEY and CDR2 SMNVEV (reference sequence). V shed 3 bases, J shed 0 bases, and the junction held 3 bases outside the gene matches. The CDR3 loop reads CASSFGDRPNYGYTF. The CDR3 region has the DNA TGTGCCAGCAGTTTCGGGGACAGGCCTAACTATGGCTACACCTTC.

The chain links TRBV4-1 to TRBJ2-1; D is perhaps TRBD1 (6 bases). CDR1 and CDR2 from the germline V gene are MGHRA and YSYEKL. This CDR3 is built from 16 residues. V lost 1 base to trimming and J lost 8 bases, with 18 bases between them. CDR3 nucleotide sequence: TGCGCCAGCAGCCAAGTTCAGGGAGTAAGGGGGTATGAGCAGTTCTTC. Translation gives CASSQVQGVRGYEQFF.

The rearrangement joins TRBV6-6 to TRBJ1-5, with 9 bases aligning to TRBD1. The length of the CDR3 is 20 residues. Germline V lookup: CDR1 MNHNY, CDR2 SVGAGI (reference sequence). V lost 5 bases, J lost 0 bases, and 17 bases stayed unmatched. This chain's CDR3 is CASSPQTTGTGLYSNQPQHF. The CDR3 DNA sequence: TGTGCCAGCAGTCCCCAAACAACGGGGACAGGGCTTTATAGCAATCAGCCCCAGCATTTT.

The chain recombines TRBV19 with TRBJ1-1, with no clear D. Between the trimmed V and J ends, which lost 7 bases and 3 bases, there was a span of 12 bases. Germline CDR1 reads LNHDA; CDR2 reads SQIVND (reference sequence). The CDR3 is 13 amino acids. CDR3 sequence: CASNWEGYTEAFF. The CDR3, as DNA: TGTGCCAGTAATTGGGAGGGCTACACTGAAGCTTTCTTT.

The chain links TRBV19 to TRBJ1-1, with 9 nucleotides matching TRBD1. The CDR3 runs to 14 residues. V was pared by 4 bases and J by 4 bases, with 4 bases of the junction left unmatched. The germline gives CDR1 LNHDA, CDR2 SQIVND (reference sequence). In nucleotides, the CDR3 is TGTGCCAGTAGTAGATTGGACAGGGGCACTGAAGCTTTCTTT. Translation gives CASSRLDRGTEAFF.

The chain combines TRBV5-5 with TRBJ1-1; D is perhaps TRBD1 (5 bases). Germline V gene lookup returns CDR1 SGHKS and CDR2 YYEKEE (reference sequence). Trimming left V 4 bases short and J 5 bases short, with 18 bases between. This CDR3 contains 15 residues. CDR3 loop: CASSLFTEGVTEAFF. CDR3 in DNA: TGTGCCAGCAGCCTGTTCACGGAAGGGGTGACTGAAGCTTTCTTT.

The rearrangement joins TRBV19 to TRBJ2-2; TRBD1 matches 10 bases. There are 17 residues in the CDR3. The germline CDR1 and CDR2 sequences are LNHDA and SQIVND (reference sequence). V shed 6 bases and J 2 bases; nucleotides not matched to a gene: 9. Written as DNA, the CDR3 is TGTGCCAGTAGGTCCAGACAGGGGGCGGGCAACACCGGGGAGCTGTTTTTT. It yields the protein CASRSRQGAGNTGELFF.

The chain combines TRBV4-1 with TRBJ2-7; 11 bases line up with TRBD1. CDR1 is MGHRA and CDR2 is YSYEKL in the germline V gene. This CDR3 has 15 residues. V shed 1 base, J shed 7 bases, and the junction held 6 bases outside the gene matches. The CDR3 DNA reads as TGCGCCAGCAGCCAAGCTGGACAGGGGGCAATAGAGCAGTACTTC. Its translation is CASSQAGQGAIEQYF.

J is TRBJ2-2 and V is TRBV19; 11 bases match TRBD2. Trimming took 3 bases from V and 4 from J; bases not matched to a gene: 10. The CDR3 loop spans 18 amino acids. Germline CDR1 and CDR2: LNHDA and SQIVND (reference sequence). The CDR3 loop is CASSMRASGRSGTGELFF. The CDR3 nucleotides are TGTGCCAGTAGTATGAGGGCTAGCGGGAGGAGTGGCACCGGGGAGCTGTTTTTT.

The chain uses TRBV5-1 and TRBJ1-4; D is unclear. CDR1 SGHRS and CDR2 YFSETQ come from the germline V gene. The CDR3 spans 15 residues. V was shortened by 4 bases and J by 0 bases, with 10 bases between the two germline ends. This CDR3 is CASSPEAATNEKLFF. CDR3 DNA sequence: TGCGCCAGCAGCCCCGAGGCGGCAACTAATGAAAAACTGTTTTTT.

The rearrangement joins TRBV7-7 to TRBJ2-5, with 7 bases aligning to TRBD1. The germline CDR1 and CDR2 sequences are SSHAT and FNYEAQ (reference sequence). With V trimmed by 7 bases and J by 5 bases, 19 bases remained unmatched. There are 17 residues in the CDR3. CDR3: CASTTGTAGPDTETQYF. The DNA for the CDR3 is TGTGCCAGCACAACCGGGACAGCAGGGCCTGATACGGAGACCCAGTACTTC.

This chain links TRBV7-9 with TRBJ2-4; D may be TRBD1 (6 bases). The CDR3 consists of 12 residues. Germline values: CDR1 SEHNR, CDR2 FQNEAQ (reference sequence). V lost 4 bases, J lost 9 bases, and 10 bases lay in between. The CDR3 protein is CASSSDSIIQYF. For the CDR3, the DNA is TGTGCCAGCAGCTCGGACAGTATCATTCAGTACTTC.

This clone was observed a few times. The genes are TRBV20-1 and TRBJ2-7; 9 bases match TRBD1. The length of the CDR3 is 17 residues. CDR1 and CDR2 (germline): DFQATT, SNEGSKA (reference sequence). The J segment lost 0 bases and the V segment lost 3 bases, leaving 12 bases of the junction unmatched. The CDR3 region has the DNA TGCAGTGCTAGTGGCCCCCGGGACAGGGCATTCTCCTACGAGCAGTACTTC. This encodes CSASGPRDRAFSYEQYF.

This clone was observed a few times. V usage is TRBV11-2 and J usage is TRBJ1-1; no clear D. CDR3 length: 14 amino acids. V was trimmed by 1 base and J by 6 bases, leaving 12 bases between them. Germline lookup yields CDR1 SGHAT and CDR2 FQNNGV. The CDR3: CASSLGGGWAEAFF. CDR3 bases: TGTGCCAGCAGCTTAGGAGGTGGGTGGGCTGAAGCTTTCTTT.

J is TRBJ1-5 and V is TRBV18; D remains unclear. Germline V gene data show CDR1 as KGHSH and CDR2 as LQKENI. The CDR3 runs to 21 residues. Trimming took 2 bases from V and 6 from J, leaving 32 bases between them. CDR3 region: CASSPTGRSSIFFEISQPQHF. The CDR3 DNA sequence: TGTGCCAGCTCACCAACGGGTCGGAGTTCCATCTTTTTCGAAATCAGTCAGCCCCAGCATTTT.

The chain combines TRBV7-9 with TRBJ1-1; 9 bases line up with TRBD1. CDR1 SEHNR and CDR2 FQNEAQ come from the germline V gene (reference sequence). The CDR3 contains 16 residues. The trim removed 5 bases at V and 0 bases at J, leaving 7 bases unmatched. DNA for the CDR3: TGTGCCAGCAGCCCATACAGGGGGCAGCTGAACACTGAAGCTTTCTTT. Residues: CASSPYRGQLNTEAFF.

The V and J genes are TRBV4-3 and TRBJ2-1; 11 bases fit TRBD1. The CDR3 has 13 residues. CDR1 is LGHNA, CDR2 YSLEER, per germline. V shed 3 bases and J 10 bases; nucleotides not matched to a gene: 2. In nucleotides, the CDR3 is TGCGCCAGCAGCCAGGACAGGGGGCGGGAGCAGTTCTTC. Protein: CASSQDRGREQFF.

The J gene is TRBJ1-2, the V gene TRBV15; no definite D call. This CDR3 spans 13 amino acids. In germline, CDR1 is LNHNV, CDR2 YYDKDF (reference sequence). Trimming took off 3 bases at V and 3 bases at J, with 8 bases between the two ends. The CDR3 DNA sequence: TGTGCCACCAGCAGTCCGGGGTACTATGGCTACACCTTC. Its protein is CATSSPGYYGYTF.

V usage is TRBV28 and J usage is TRBJ2-2; D is perhaps TRBD2 (6 bases). This CDR3 spans 15 amino acids. V shed 1 base and J shed 6 bases, with 12 bases lying between them. From germline, CDR1 is MDHEN and CDR2 SYDVKM. CDR3: CASSLSPSVAGELFF. Here the CDR3 DNA reads TGTGCCAGCAGTTTATCCCCTAGCGTTGCCGGGGAGCTGTTTTTT. The entire variable domain, with the rest obtained from reference TRBV28 and TRBJ2-2, is as follows: DVKVTQSSRYLVKRTGEKVFLECVQDMDHENMFWYRQDPGLGLRLIYFSYDVKMKEKGDIPEGYSVSREKKERFSLILESASTNQTSMYLCASSLSPSVAGELFFGEGSRLTVL.

The rearrangement joins TRBV5-6 to TRBJ1-2; D is possibly TRBD1 (6 bases). With 0 bases removed from V and 3 bases from J, the gap between germline ends came to 9 bases. The CDR3 is 14 residues long. From germline, CDR1 is SGHDT and CDR2 YYEEEE. For the CDR3, the DNA is TGTGCCAGCAGCTTGGACAGGGCGGACTATGGCTACACCTTC. The encoded protein is CASSLDRADYGYTF.

V usage is TRBV7-2 and J usage is TRBJ1-5; D might be TRBD1 (5 bases). CDR1 is SGHTA and CDR2 is FQGNSA in the germline V gene. Trimming took 4 bases from V and 1 from J, leaving 8 bases between them. The CDR3 has 14 residues. CDR3 region: CASSSGQSNQPQHF. The CDR3 region has the DNA TGTGCCAGCAGCTCAGGGCAAAGCAATCAGCCCCAGCATTTT.

The V gene is TRBV5-1, the J gene TRBJ1-1; D call uncertain. In germline, CDR1 is SGHRS, CDR2 YFSETQ. V was clipped by 4 bases and J by 0 bases, with 7 bases between them. The CDR3 extends over 13 amino acids. CDR3 residues: CASSAQVNTEAFF. The DNA for the CDR3 is TGCGCCAGCAGCGCCCAGGTGAACACTGAAGCTTTCTTT.

The CDR3 spells CASSPTRRRREKLFF. The DNA of the CDR3 is TGTGCCAGCAGTCCGACGAGGCGGCGTAGGGAAAAACTGTTTTTT. J is TRBJ1-4 and V is TRBV27; no reliable D call. Trimming pared 5 bases from V and 8 bases from J, leaving 18 bases between. CDR1 is MNHEY, CDR2 SMNVEV, per germline (reference sequence). The CDR3 runs 15 residues.

V and J are TRBV6-2 or TRBV6-3 and TRBJ1-2; D unresolved. Trimming removed 2 bases from V and 5 bases from J, with 6 bases in between. Germline CDR1 MNHEY, CDR2 SVGEGT. The CDR3 runs to 12 residues. CDR3 protein: CASSYGQYGYTF. The CDR3 region has the DNA TGTGCCAGCAGTTACGGGCAGTATGGCTACACCTTC.

The CDR3 protein is CASSGLAGGTDTQYF. The DNA of the CDR3 is TGTGCCAGCAGCGGTCTAGCGGGAGGCACAGATACGCAGTATTTT. The chain is built from TRBV5-6 and TRBJ2-3, with 10 nucleotides matching TRBD2. CDR1 and CDR2 (germline): SGHDT, YYEEEE. The CDR3 has 15 amino acids. V trimming: 4 bases; J trimming: 1 base; junction bases outside the gene matches: 3. Combining the CDR3 with reference TRBV5-6 and TRBJ2-3 gives the whole variable domain DAGVTQSPTHLIKTRGQQVTLRCSPKSGHDTVSWYQQALGQGPQFIFQYYEEEERQRGNFPDRFSGHQFPNYSSELNVNALLLGDSALYLCASSGLAGGTDTQYFGPGTRLTVL.